These 17 T cell receptor beta chains were all obtained from the same sample, sequenced in a study of T cells in Graves' hyperthyroidism and ophthalmopathy. RNA transcripts served as the template for amplifying TCR beta CDR3 regions. A first-round RT-PCR of the TCR CDR3 used the HTBI primer set. In TCRdb, the multiplex PCR reads were re-called with MiXCR into one record per CDR3 protein. The sample holds more than 350,000 distinct CDR3 sequences, 14% to 15% seen once. The specimen was blood. Receptors originate from a woman under 40 with Graves' hyperthyroidism.

This clonotype was detected a few times. This may come from a read error, since a much larger clone is one base off. V is TRBV6-1 and J is TRBJ1-2, with D possibly matching TRBD1 (5 bases). The CDR3 is 13 amino acids. CDR1 MNHNS and CDR2 SASEGT come from the germline V gene. The CDR3 spells CTSTPEWGNGYTF. CDR3 coding DNA: TGTACCAGCACACCCGAGTGGGGGAATGGCTACACCTTC.

The chain has TRBV3-1 and TRBJ2-7, with D tentatively TRBD1 or TRBD2 (6 bases each). V was shortened by 4 bases and J by 5 bases, with 12 bases between the two germline ends. Germline CDR1 reads LGHDT; CDR2 reads YNNKEL (reference sequence). This CDR3 is 13 amino acids long. CDR3 in amino acids: CASSPFRGHEQYF. DNA for the CDR3: TGTGCCAGCAGCCCCTTCCGGGGGCACGAGCAGTACTTC.

This chain links TRBV10-2 with TRBJ2-7; D uncertain. Trimming stripped 8 bases from V and 7 bases from J, with 18 bases between. Germline V lookup: CDR1 WSHSY, CDR2 SAAADI. The CDR3 is made up of 13 amino acids. CDR3 loop: CASHPQAIREQYF. In nucleotides, the CDR3 is TGCGCCAGCCACCCCCAAGCAATAAGGGAGCAGTACTTC.

There are many counts of this clonotype. The chain carries TRBV20-1 and TRBJ1-5; 8 bases line up with TRBD1. CDR1 and CDR2 from the germline V gene are DFQATT and SNEGSKA (reference sequence). Trimming cost V 2 bases and J 2 bases; bases outside gene matches: 8. The CDR3 runs to 16 residues. CDR3 DNA sequence: TGCAGTGCTAGAACTAGGACAGGGTACGGCAATCAGCCCCAGCATTTT. Translating gives CSARTRTGYGNQPQHF.

For this clonotype: Just one base apart from a much larger clone, this may be a read error. This chain uses TRBV24-1 with TRBJ1-2; TRBD1 is a possible D gene (5 bases). V lost 4 bases and J 4 bases, leaving 15 bases between the germline ends. The CDR3 has 15 amino acids. CDR1 and CDR2 (germline): KGHDR, SFDVKD. The CDR3 sequence is CATSDRTPLGYGYTF. CDR3 DNA sequence: TGTGCCACCAGTGACAGGACACCTCTGGGCTATGGCTACACCTTC.

This clonotype came up many times. J is TRBJ2-4 and V is TRBV20-1, with 9 bases aligning to TRBD2. The CDR3 is 15 residues long. CDR1 DFQATT and CDR2 SNEGSKA come from the germline V gene (reference sequence). The V gene end was trimmed by 6 bases and the J gene end by 4 bases; junction bases not matched to a gene: 10. The CDR3 DNA is TGCAGTGCGACTATAGCGGGAGTTAAGAAAAACATTCAGTACTTC. It is translated as CSATIAGVKKNIQYF.

The chain employs TRBV7-2 and TRBJ2-1, with 14 bases lining up with TRBD2. V lost 2 bases and J lost 8; bases outside the gene matches: 11. The CDR3 has 18 residues. Germline loops: CDR1 SGHTA, CDR2 FQGNSA. CDR3 DNA sequence: TGTGCCAGCAGCTTACCCAATCGGACTAGCGGGAGGCCGGATGAGCAGTTCTTC. It specifies CASSLPNRTSGRPDEQFF.

This clonotype was detected many times. The chain joins TRBV28 to TRBJ2-7; maybe TRBD1 (6 bases). Deletions cut 8 bases from V and 2 bases from J, with 10 bases between. Germline V CDR1 and CDR2: MDHEN, SYDVKM. CDR3 length: 12 amino acids. For the CDR3, the DNA is TGTGCCAGCTCACCAGGGGCCTACGAGCAGTACTTC. It encodes CASSPGAYEQYF.

This clonotype was counted at least ten times. The chain joins TRBV20-1 to TRBJ2-7; D unclear. This CDR3 comprises 14 residues. CDR1 and CDR2 from the germline V gene are DFQATT and SNEGSKA (reference sequence). V was pared by 3 bases and J by 1 base, with 13 bases between. CDR3 nucleotides: TGCAGTGCTAGGCCTTACGGGCCTTCCTACGAGCAGTACTTC. Translated, it gives CSARPYGPSYEQYF.

J is TRBJ2-3 and V is TRBV28; TRBD2 aligns across 9 bases. CDR3 length: 15 amino acids. The germline V gene encodes CDR1 MDHEN and CDR2 SYDVKM. The V gene end was trimmed by 7 bases and the J gene end by 1 base; junction bases not matched to a gene: 6. CDR3 residues: CASTRRTSGTDTQYF. CDR3 coding DNA: TGTGCCAGCACCCGCCGGACTAGCGGCACAGATACGCAGTATTTT.

The chain links TRBV5-1 to TRBJ1-3; no clear D gene. Trimming shortened V by 0 bases and J by 7 bases, and 14 bases separated the two germline ends. This CDR3 has 15 amino acids. Germline V lookup: CDR1 SGHRS, CDR2 YFSETQ. CDR3 bases: TGCGCCAGCAGCTTGGGAGACTCGGTACGGAACACCATATATTTT. It is translated as CASSLGDSVRNTIYF.

The chain is built from TRBV9 and TRBJ2-7; D is undetermined. Deletions cut 0 bases from V and 3 bases from J, with 13 bases between. In germline, CDR1 is SGDLS, CDR2 YYNGEE. CDR3 length: 15 amino acids. The CDR3 is CASSVGRSPHYEQYF. The CDR3 nucleotides are TGTGCCAGCAGCGTAGGGCGGTCTCCCCACTACGAGCAGTACTTC.

This clonotype was observed many times. The J gene is TRBJ1-2, the V gene TRBV27; TRBD1 matches at 8 bases. The CDR3 runs to 13 residues. V trimming: 5 bases; J trimming: 3 bases; junction bases outside the gene matches: 2. CDR1 MNHEY and CDR2 SMNVEV come from the germline V gene (reference sequence). The CDR3 bases are TGTGCCAGCAGTAGACAGGGGTACTATGGCTACACCTTC. The encoded protein is CASSRQGYYGYTF.

The chain links TRBV5-6 to TRBJ2-4, with TRBD2 identical over 8 bases. The junction had 7 bases not matched to a gene; V was cut back by 4 bases and J by 1 base. Germline CDR1 SGHDT, CDR2 YYEEEE. CDR3 length: 16 amino acids. This CDR3 reads CASSDGAGVAKNIQYF. The CDR3 DNA is TGTGCCAGCAGCGACGGAGCGGGAGTGGCCAAAAACATTCAGTACTTC.

This clonotype occurred many times. DNA for the CDR3: TGTGCCAGCAGTGTCCTAGCGGGAGGTCTAAGGGAGCAGTACTTC. Protein: CASSVLAGGLREQYF. The rearrangement joins TRBV27 to TRBJ2-7; 11 bases are shared with TRBD2. CDR3 length: 15 residues. The junction had 10 bases not matched to a gene; V was cut back by 5 bases and J by 7 bases. Per the germline V gene, CDR1 is MNHEY and CDR2 is SMNVEV (reference sequence).

The DNA of the CDR3 is TGTGCCAGCAGTTTATCCCCCATAACCTACGAGCAGTACTTC. Amino acid sequence: CASSLSPITYEQYF. The gene calls are TRBV27 and TRBJ2-7, with D hard to call. Per germline, CDR1 MNHEY and CDR2 SMNVEV (reference sequence). The CDR3 contains 14 residues. V lost 0 bases and J 2 bases, leaving 8 bases between the germline ends.

J is TRBJ2-7 and V is TRBV2; either TRBD1 or TRBD2 may supply D (5 bases each). The CDR3 has 15 amino acids. In germline, CDR1 is SNHLY, CDR2 FYNNEI. V shed 6 bases and J shed 5 bases, with 20 bases lying between them. Here the CDR3 reads CASRGPLGSSNEQYF. The CDR3 bases are TGTGCCAGCAGGGGACCTCTGGGATCTTCGAACGAGCAGTACTTC.